Each of the 9 T cell receptor beta chains below was sequenced from the same sample in a study of T-cell reconstitution after alpha-beta-depleted transplantation in children. Unique molecular identifiers were incorporated when the TCRbeta library was constructed. A single record per CDR3 protein comes from TCRdb applying MiXCR to the PCR reads. The table includes approximately 630,000 distinct CDR3 sequences, less than 15% detected once. The sequencing here drew on PBMCs, taken before TCRalphabeta/CD19-depleted stem cell transplant. These receptors originate from a girl aged 2-10 years with congenital amegakaryocytic thrombocytopenia, due to receive a stem cell transplant.

This chain connects TRBV5-1 to TRBJ2-2; 11 bases align to TRBD1. V dropped 2 bases and J dropped 4; count of bases not matched to a gene: 4. Germline-derived CDR1 and CDR2 are SGHRS and YFSETQ. The CDR3 has 16 amino acids. In nucleotides, the CDR3 is TGCGCCAGCAGCTTCCGGACAGGGGGCTTCACCGGGGAGCTGTTTTTT. Protein product: CASSFRTGGFTGELFF.

This sequence joins TRBV10-3 and TRBJ2-3; TRBD2 matches 11 bases. J gave up 5 bases and V 0 bases, and 7 bases lay outside the gene matches. The CDR3 contains 17 residues. Per germline, CDR1 ENHRY and CDR2 SYGVKD. The CDR3 loop reads CAISESVSGRALDTQYF. CDR3 coding DNA: TGTGCCATCAGTGAGTCCGTTAGCGGGAGGGCCTTAGATACGCAGTATTTT.

This chain joins TRBV3-1 and TRBJ2-2; tentatively, D is TRBD1 (6 bases). There are 17 residues in the CDR3. V gave up 0 bases and J gave up 5 bases, with 16 bases separating them. Germline V CDR1 and CDR2: LGHDT, YNNKEL (reference sequence). The CDR3 loop is CASSQDLYAGDTGELFF. The CDR3, as DNA: TGTGCCAGCAGCCAAGATTTGTATGCAGGGGATACCGGGGAGCTGTTTTTT. The full variable domain, completed using reference TRBV3-1 and TRBJ2-2, is DTAVSQTPKYLVTQMGNDKSIKCEQNLGHDTMYWYKQDSKKFLKIMFSYNNKELIINETVPNRFSPKSPDKAHLNLHINSLELGDSAVYFCASSQDLYAGDTGELFFGEGSRLTVL.

V is TRBV29-1 and J is TRBJ2-7; TRBD2 agrees at 10 bases. CDR1 and CDR2 (germline): SQVTM, ANQGSEA. There are 13 residues in the CDR3. V lost 4 bases, J lost 6 bases, and 6 bases stayed unmatched. The CDR3 DNA reads TGCAGCGTTGGGAAGAGCGGGAGGGGCGAGCAGTACTTC. This codes for CSVGKSGRGEQYF.

This clonotype was seen a handful of times. This chain joins TRBV7-2 and TRBJ2-1; unclear D gene. Trimming cost V 1 base and J 10 bases, with 8 bases left between them. Germline V gene data show CDR1 as SGHTA and CDR2 as FQGNSA. The CDR3 has 12 amino acids. CDR3 coding DNA: TGTGCCAGCAGCTTAGTAGGGCTAGAGCAGTTCTTC. Translation: CASSLVGLEQFF. The full variable domain, rest sourced from reference TRBV7-2 and TRBJ2-1, is GAGVSQSPSNKVTEKGKDVELRCDPISGHTALYWYRQSLGQGLEFLIYFQGNSAPDKSGLPSDRFSAERTGGSVSTLTIQRTQQEDSAVYLCASSLVGLEQFFGPGTRLTVL.

Comments on this clonotype: Possible read error: a much larger clone is one base away. The chain combines TRBV5-1 with TRBJ2-1, with 9 bases lining up with TRBD2. The germline gives CDR1 SGHRS, CDR2 YFSETQ. The CDR3 loop spans 14 amino acids. The CDR3 nucleotides read TGCGCCAGCAGCCAAATACTAGCGGGCAATGAGCATTTCTTC. It encodes CASSQILAGNEHFF.

V and J are TRBV11-2 and TRBJ2-2, with 7 bases that match TRBD1. The CDR3 covers 17 residues. The V gene end was trimmed by 5 bases and the J gene end by 1 base; junction bases not matched to a gene: 10. CDR1 is SGHAT, CDR2 FQNNGV, per germline. The CDR3 spells CASSRIWGTENTGELFF. The CDR3 coding sequence is TGTGCCAGCAGCAGGATTTGGGGGACAGAGAACACCGGGGAGCTGTTTTTT.

This clonotype has ten or more counts. The chain joins TRBV5-1 to TRBJ2-3; possible D gene TRBD2, 5 bases. V was shortened by 3 bases and J by 2 bases, with 13 bases between the two germline ends. Germline CDR1 and CDR2: SGHRS and YFSETQ. The length of the CDR3 is 15 residues. The DNA of the CDR3 is TGCGCCAGCAGCTCAGGACTTCTAAACACAGATACGCAGTATTTT. Protein sequence: CASSSGLLNTDTQYF.

Many counts were recorded for this clonotype. The gene calls are TRBV12-3 or TRBV12-4 and TRBJ2-5; D is unclear. CDR3 length: 13 residues. Trimming pared 3 bases from V and 0 bases from J, leaving 5 bases between. CDR3 sequence: CASSFQNQETQYF. The CDR3 nucleotides read TGTGCCAGCAGTTTCCAGAACCAAGAGACCCAGTACTTC.